The 32 T cell receptor beta chains given below trace back to one sample, sequenced in a study of blood T cell repertoires in COVID-19. Produced via immunoSEQ multiplex PCR; TCRdb's table is partial and in-frame only. The sample shows under 300,000 clones, 75% to 90% of them seen only once. Sequenced sample: PBMCs or T cells enriched from blood (not recorded which). These receptor sequences come from a woman aged 25 to 45 with acute COVID-19.

The chain recombines TRBV19 with TRBJ2-5, with 15 bases identical to TRBD2. Germline CDR1 and CDR2: LNHDA and SQIVND (reference sequence). J gave up 5 bases and V 10 bases, and 8 bases lay outside the gene matches. The CDR3 spans 15 residues. This CDR3 is CATGEGLAGGETQYF. The DNA for the CDR3 is TGTGCCACCGGAGAAGGACTAGCGGGGGGGGAGACCCAGTACTTC.

This chain links TRBV3-1 (or the pseudogene TRBV3-2) with TRBJ2-7; 7 bases align to TRBD1. Germline CDR1 LGHDT, CDR2 YNNKEL (reference sequence). After removal of 1 base from V and 4 bases from J, the junction contained 7 bases not matched to a gene. This CDR3 comprises 15 residues. The CDR3 loop is CASSQAWDSLYEQYF. The CDR3 nucleotides are TGTGCCAGCAGCCAAGCCTGGGACAGCCTTTACGAGCAGTACTTC.

This clone was counted once. CDR3 amino acids: CAISESTGAYGYTF. The CDR3 DNA reads as TGTGCCATCAGCGAATCGACAGGGGCCTATGGCTACACCTTC. The chain joins TRBV10-3 to TRBJ1-2, with 8 bases matching TRBD1. Germline-derived CDR1 and CDR2 are ENHRY and SYGVKD. This CDR3 comprises 14 residues. Unmatched junction bases numbered 7, after V lost 6 bases and J lost 4 bases.

The chain uses TRBV5-6 and TRBJ2-5, with D perhaps TRBD2 (5 bases). V was cut by 4 bases and J by 1 base, with 8 bases left in between. CDR3 length: 13 residues. Germline CDR1 is SGHDT and CDR2 is YYEEEE. The CDR3 protein is CASSPGVQETQYF. The CDR3, as DNA: TGTGCCAGCAGCCCCGGGGTCCAAGAGACCCAGTACTTC.

This CDR3 reads CASSLWDSGYTF. The CDR3 DNA sequence: TGTGCCAGCAGTTTATGGGACAGTGGCTACACCTTC. The chain links TRBV28 to TRBJ1-2; a possible D gene is TRBD1 (6 bases). Germline V gene sequence: CDR1 MDHEN, CDR2 SYDVKM. V dropped 0 bases and J dropped 7 bases, with 6 bases sitting between them. The CDR3 spans 12 residues.

This clone was seen ten or more times. The V and J genes are TRBV19 and TRBJ1-5; 7 nucleotides line up with TRBD1. Germline V lookup: CDR1 LNHDA, CDR2 SQIVND (reference sequence). This CDR3 is built from 16 residues. The V segment lost 6 bases and the J segment 4 bases; nucleotides outside the gene matches: 12. CDR3 amino acids: CASSGFGTELNQPQHF. The CDR3 bases are TGTGCCAGTAGCGGATTCGGGACAGAACTTAATCAGCCCCAGCATTTT.

J is TRBJ1-5 and V is TRBV5-1; D remains unclear. Germline V gene sequence: CDR1 SGHRS, CDR2 YFSETQ. The CDR3 runs to 15 residues. Trimming took 1 base from V and 5 from J, leaving 13 bases between them. The CDR3: CASSLWGDGDQPQHF. The CDR3, as DNA: TGCGCCAGCAGCTTGTGGGGAGATGGAGATCAGCCCCAGCATTTT. The full variable domain, its missing parts supplied by reference TRBV5-1 and TRBJ1-5, is KAGVTQTPRYLIKTRGQQVTLSCSPISGHRSVSWYQQTPGQGLQFLFEYFSETQRNKGNFPGRFSGRQFSNSRSEMNVSTLELGDSALYLCASSLWGDGDQPQHFGDGTRLSIL.

A single count supports this clone. V usage is TRBV11-2 and J usage is TRBJ1-1; no clear D gene. This CDR3 is built from 15 residues. Per the germline V gene, CDR1 is SGHAT and CDR2 is FQNNGV. V was trimmed by 3 bases and J by 1 base, leaving 12 bases between them. The CDR3 nucleotides read TGTGCCAGCAGCTTGGCACCGGGAACGAACACTGAAGCTTTCTTT. Its translation: CASSLAPGTNTEAFF.

V gene TRBV6-5 combines with J gene TRBJ2-3; D may be TRBD1 (5 bases). The CDR3 is made up of 15 amino acids. Per germline, CDR1 MNHEY and CDR2 SVGAGI. V was trimmed by 0 bases and J by 4 bases, leaving 11 bases between them. CDR3 sequence (DNA): TGTGCCAGCAGTTACTCCGCAGGGTTGGCAGATACGCAGTATTTT. Its protein is CASSYSAGLADTQYF.

V gene TRBV10-2 combines with J gene TRBJ2-7; D is possibly TRBD2 (5 bases). The germline V and J ends were trimmed by 0 bases and 5 bases, with 17 bases remaining between them. The CDR3 length is 16 residues. Per the germline V gene, CDR1 is WSHSY and CDR2 is SAAADI. Written as DNA, the CDR3 is TGCGCCAGCAGTGAGTCGAGCGGCCGACCGGGGAACGAGCAGTACTTC. This codes for CASSESSGRPGNEQYF.

The rearrangement links TRBV5-1 to TRBJ2-3; D is uncertain. The CDR3 consists of 14 residues. Trimming removed 0 bases from V and 0 bases from J, with 5 bases in between. Germline V gene sequence: CDR1 SGHRS, CDR2 YFSETQ. The CDR3 sequence: CASSLGPSTDTQYF. The CDR3 DNA follows: TGCGCCAGCAGCTTGGGGCCTAGCACAGATACGCAGTATTTT.

V usage is TRBV5-4 and J usage is TRBJ2-7; 7 positions match TRBD1. The CDR3 has 13 residues. V shed 4 bases, J shed 3 bases, and the junction held 4 bases outside the gene matches. The germline V gene has CDR1 SGHNT and CDR2 YYREEE (reference sequence). Here the CDR3 DNA reads TGTGCCAGCAGCACAGGGACAGACTACGAGCAGTACTTC. Translating it yields CASSTGTDYEQYF.

CDR3 in amino acids: CASSQDLTGGYNEQFF. The CDR3, as DNA: TGTGCCAGCAGCCAAGATCTTACCGGGGGGTACAATGAGCAGTTCTTC. The gene calls are TRBV4-2 and TRBJ2-1, with 7 bases fitting TRBD2. The CDR3 totals 16 residues. Trimming removed 0 bases from V and 4 bases from J; junction bases left unmatched: 6. From germline, CDR1 is LGHNA and CDR2 YNFKEQ.

The V and J genes are TRBV11-2 and TRBJ1-2; maybe TRBD1 (6 bases). The CDR3 sequence is 14 residues long. Per germline, CDR1 SGHAT and CDR2 FQNNGV. Trimming left V 0 bases short and J 4 bases short, with 9 bases between. For the CDR3, the DNA is TGTGCCAGCAGCTTAGACCCAGGGGCCTATGGCTACACCTTC. Translating it yields CASSLDPGAYGYTF.

The gene calls are TRBV5-6 and TRBJ2-7, with TRBD2 matching 15 bases. The V segment lost 3 bases and the J segment 4 bases; nucleotides outside the gene matches: 8. CDR3 length: 17 amino acids. The V gene's germline CDR1 is SGHDT and CDR2 YYEEEE. CDR3 bases: TGTGCCAGCAGCTATCTACCGGGACTAGCGGGGGGTTACGAGCAGTACTTC. It translates to CASSYLPGLAGGYEQYF.

The chain employs TRBV7-9 and TRBJ2-7, with TRBD1 identical over 8 bases. The germline gives CDR1 SEHNR, CDR2 FQNEAQ (reference sequence). The CDR3 is 13 amino acids. Losses at the gene ends were 6 bases for V and 5 bases for J; bases not matched to a gene: 6. The CDR3 bases are TGTGCCAGCAGACACCCGGACAGGGACGAGCAGTACTTC. As protein: CASRHPDRDEQYF.

The rearrangement links TRBV6-5 to TRBJ1-1; 8 bases agree with TRBD1. The J segment lost 9 bases and the V segment lost 6 bases, leaving 9 bases of the junction unmatched. Per germline, CDR1 MNHEY and CDR2 SVGAGI. The CDR3 extends over 13 amino acids. The CDR3 DNA follows: TGTGCCAGCAGCTCAGGGGGCGCGGGCAAAGCTTTCTTT. Translated, it gives CASSSGGAGKAFF.

The chain carries TRBV5-6 and TRBJ2-7; 8 bases agree with TRBD1. The J segment lost 5 bases and the V segment lost 4 bases, leaving 14 bases of the junction unmatched. Germline V gene lookup returns CDR1 SGHDT and CDR2 YYEEEE. The CDR3 extends over 16 amino acids. CDR3 protein: CASSMTGARPGDEQYF. CDR3 nucleotide sequence: TGTGCCAGCAGCATGACAGGGGCCCGACCGGGGGACGAGCAGTACTTC.

The rearrangement uses TRBV28 and TRBJ2-2; 10 bases map to TRBD2. The CDR3 runs 19 residues. With 6 bases clipped from V and 0 bases from J, the junction kept 13 bases outside the gene matches. Germline loops: CDR1 MDHEN, CDR2 SYDVKM. The CDR3 nucleotides read TGTGCCAGCAGCCCGTTACCGAGTAGCGGGGGGTCGAACACCGGGGAGCTGTTTTTT. Protein: CASSPLPSSGGSNTGELFF. The full variable domain, with the rest looked up from reference TRBV28 and TRBJ2-2, is DVKVTQSSRYLVKRTGEKVFLECVQDMDHENMFWYRQDPGLGLRLIYFSYDVKMKEKGDIPEGYSVSREKKERFSLILESASTNQTSMYLCASSPLPSSGGSNTGELFFGEGSRLTVL.

The V and J genes are TRBV2 and TRBJ1-6; 10 nucleotides match TRBD1. This CDR3 contains 14 residues. CDR1 is SNHLY and CDR2 is FYNNEI in the germline V gene. V lost 6 bases, J lost 9 bases, and 5 bases stayed unmatched. CDR3 nucleotide sequence: TGTGCCAGCAGCTTCCGGGACAGGGGTTCACCCCTCCACTTT. Translation gives CASSFRDRGSPLHF.

This clone was recorded only once. V gene TRBV10-3 combines with J gene TRBJ2-1; no clear D. Germline V lookup: CDR1 ENHRY, CDR2 SYGVKD. The CDR3 totals 15 residues. With 4 bases removed from V and 5 bases from J, the gap between germline ends came to 15 bases. The CDR3 DNA sequence: TGTGCCATCAGTGGAACAGAACAGACAAACAATGAGCAGTTCTTC. It specifies CAISGTEQTNNEQFF.

The CDR3 region is CASFSGAQETQYF. The DNA of the CDR3 is TGTGCCTCCTTTAGCGGGGCCCAAGAGACCCAGTACTTC. The rearrangement links TRBV2 to TRBJ2-5; the match to TRBD2 covers 8 bases. The length of the CDR3 is 13 residues. J lost 1 base, V lost 11 bases, and 6 bases had no gene match. CDR1 and CDR2 from the germline V gene are SNHLY and FYNNEI. The full variable domain, completed using reference TRBV2 and TRBJ2-5, is EPEVTQTPSHQVTQMGQEVILRCVPISNHLYFYWYRQILGQKVEFLVSFYNNEISEKSEIFDDQFSVERPDGSNFTLKIRSTKLEDSAMYFCASFSGAQETQYFGPGTRLLVL.

J is TRBJ2-1 and V is TRBV20-1; the D gene is possibly TRBD1 (7 bases). The CDR3 totals 14 residues. The germline V and J ends were trimmed by 3 bases and 10 bases, with 19 bases remaining between them. Looked up from germline, CDR1 is DFQATT and CDR2 is SNEGSKA (reference sequence). The DNA of the CDR3 is TGCAGTGCTAGTCAGGGGGGCCGTTCATGGGAGCAGTTCTTC. This sequence encodes CSASQGGRSWEQFF.

The V call is TRBV6-4, the J call TRBJ1-6; TRBD1 agrees at 8 bases. J lost 9 bases, V lost 6 bases, and 10 bases had no gene match. The CDR3 contains 15 residues. Germline CDR1 reads MRHNA; CDR2 reads SNTAGT. The CDR3, as DNA: TGTGCCAGCAGCCGGACAGGGACGGAGGGTTCACCCCTCCACTTT. Protein sequence: CASSRTGTEGSPLHF.

The rearrangement uses TRBV28 and TRBJ1-2, with a weak D call TRBD1 (6 bases). This CDR3 has 16 amino acids. The germline V and J ends were trimmed by 7 bases and 1 base, with 19 bases remaining between them. The germline V gene encodes CDR1 MDHEN and CDR2 SYDVKM. The CDR3 loop is CASTLGRGGFNYGYTF. The DNA for the CDR3 is TGTGCCAGCACCCTGGGAAGGGGGGGGTTTAACTATGGCTACACCTTC.

The chain employs TRBV29-1 and TRBJ2-7; 9 bases map to TRBD1. Germline CDR1 and CDR2: SQVTM and ANQGSEA. This CDR3 has 13 amino acids. V lost 6 bases and J lost 2; bases outside the gene matches: 5. CDR3: CSVGTGLTYEQYF. Written as DNA, the CDR3 is TGCAGCGTAGGGACAGGGCTTACCTACGAGCAGTACTTC.

The chain carries TRBV5-1 and TRBJ2-3; 8 nucleotides line up with TRBD2. V lost 0 bases to trimming and J lost 2 bases; unmatched junction nucleotides: 8. This CDR3 has 17 amino acids. Germline CDR1 and CDR2: SGHRS and YFSETQ. CDR3 DNA: TGCGCCAGCAGCTTGGACCCCCCCGGGAGGGTCACAGATACGCAGTATTTT. Its translation is CASSLDPPGRVTDTQYF.

The CDR3 protein is CASSLRQIHGYTF. As DNA, the CDR3 is TGTGCCAGCAGTTTGAGACAGATTCACGGCTACACCTTC. J is TRBJ1-2 and V is TRBV12-3 or TRBV12-4; D might be TRBD1 (5 bases). Between the trimmed V and J ends, which lost 3 bases and 8 bases, there was a span of 13 bases. The CDR3 spans 13 residues.

The DNA for the CDR3 is TGTGCCAGCACTAGCGGGAGGGCCGACGAGCAGTACTTC. Translation: CASTSGRADEQYF. V gene TRBV28 combines with J gene TRBJ2-7; 12 bases are shared with TRBD2. Looked up from germline, CDR1 is MDHEN and CDR2 is SYDVKM. This CDR3 contains 13 residues. V was pared by 7 bases and J by 5 bases, with 3 bases of the junction left unmatched.

This clone was seen just once. CDR3 nucleotide sequence: TGTGCCAGCAGTGAATATATAAGGGACAGCGGGGGCGAGCAGTACTTC. Amino acids: CASSEYIRDSGGEQYF. The gene calls are TRBV25-1 and TRBJ2-7, with D possibly matching TRBD2 (8 bases). The CDR3 length is 16 residues. CDR1 is MGHDK, CDR2 SYGVNS, per germline. V lost 0 bases to trimming and J lost 6 bases, with 18 bases between them.

This sequence joins TRBV24-1 and TRBJ1-5; 9 bases are shared with TRBD1. CDR3 length: 13 amino acids. Germline V CDR1 and CDR2: KGHDR, SFDVKD. The V segment lost 10 bases and the J segment 3 bases; nucleotides outside the gene matches: 3. The CDR3 bases are TGTGCCACGGGACAGGGATCCAATCAGCCCCAGCATTTT. The encoded protein is CATGQGSNQPQHF.

The gene calls are TRBV5-1 and TRBJ2-7; 8 bases fit TRBD2. The CDR3 extends over 15 amino acids. The germline gives CDR1 SGHRS, CDR2 YFSETQ. Unmatched junction bases numbered 6, after V lost 0 bases and J lost 4 bases. The CDR3 is CASSLAGGIRYEQYF. In DNA, the CDR3 is TGCGCCAGCAGCTTGGCGGGGGGGATCCGGTACGAGCAGTACTTC.